This T cell receptor (beta chain) was captured by sequencing in a study of blood T cell repertoires in COVID-19 (dated by TCRdb to the early 2020s). Study-wide context: Collaborator samples came from the United States, Italy and Spain and covered acute and convalescent phases of COVID-19. The prospective study material was composed of cDNA or gDNA derived from T cells, B-cell-depleted T cells, or PBMCs. Subjects who had been exposed to COVID-19, were actively infected with it, or had recovered from it provided the deeply sampled blood TCRbeta repertoires that made up the dataset. The repertoires were released in a freely available public database intended as a resource for research on the immune response to SARS-CoV-2. The samples were drawn from the first 160 participants of the ongoing ImmuneRACE study and from 950 to 1,500 subjects provided by 6 global collaborators. Nearly every sample came with metadata listing a de-identified subject ID, COVID-19 status, age in years and sex. Where HLA class I and class II types were available, the types were taken from metadata supplied by the sample provider, not from assay-based typing. Beyond this particular receptor, the publication reports: Clinical and demographic metadata were provided uncurated, with the amount varying by source and participant.

Taken from the germline V gene, the CDR1 and CDR2 loops are SGHTA and FQGTGA. The CDR3 covers 15 residues, taking in both the cysteine and the phenylalanine. Of all the DNA, just the CDR3 is kept, 45 bases in frame from base 1. The germline ends are 16 bases apart after V is trimmed by 6 bases and J by 7 bases. Each collaborating institution followed its own protocols to collect whole blood in K2EDTA tubes. For TCRbeta analysis, collaborator samples were shipped as frozen whole blood, as isolated PBMCs, or as DNA extracted from either sample type. This clone was seen a single time. There is no known antigen for this receptor. The record has no base qualities; no much larger clone is one base away. The immunoSEQ Assay, a bias-controlled multiplex PCR, was used to amplify TCRbeta CDR3 regions from genomic DNA. The study's own analysis went as follows. The number of nucleated cells in each sample was estimated by amplification of reference gene primers within the assay. To quantify the absolute abundance of each unique TCRbeta CDR3 rearrangement, sequence reads were collapsed and filtered. For each sample, productive Simpson clonality was calculated by taking the square root of Simpson's diversity index across productive rearrangements. Held by TCRdb, this immuneACCESS table contains in-frame sequences only and omits some clones. Under half of the omission traces to an unresolved V gene where checked; the cause of the rest is unknown. That table supplies the V and J calls and clone size; D and trimming were determined from the DNA. The sample yields a few hundred thousand clones; roughly 82% were counted once. Of the sample, 9% to 15% falls within the top ten clones.

The receptor chain draws on TRBV7-3 and TRBJ1-6; the D gene is perhaps TRBD1, from 6 matching bases. What was sequenced was peripheral blood. This TCR came from a man aged 80 or over with acute or convalescent COVID-19. The nucleotide sequence is TGTGCCAGCAGTTTCACAGGACAGACCAATTCACCCCTCCACTTT. The encoded protein is CASSFTGQTNSPLHF.